The T cell receptor (beta chain) under discussion was sequenced for a study of metastatic and nonmetastatic thyroid tumors. This clone occurred many times. Trimming left V 7 bases short and J 0 bases short, with 10 bases between. The CDR3 has 14 amino acids. CDR1 and CDR2 from the germline V gene are SGHTA and FQGNSA. As processed by the authors: The study built a papillary thyroid cancer distant-metastasis classifier from CDR3 differences across clinicopathological groups. TCRdb called clones again from the PCR reads with MiXCR. Clone size and V and J calls follow TCRdb, not the original study. Of some 45,000 clones listed, about an eighth are singletons. No patient had received any treatment before thyroid surgery.

The chain carries TRBV7-2 and TRBJ2-1; TRBD1 might be the D (5 bases). The sequence was collected from a male donor with papillary thyroid cancer or a benign thyroid nodule (not recorded which). Some clones in this sample may be carry-over from other donors' samples. The sample taken for sequencing was blood. CDR3 in DNA: TGTGCCAGCAAAGGCGGACACTCCTACAATGAGCAGTTCTTC. Translated: CASKGGHSYNEQFF.